A selection of T cell receptor beta chains follows, all from one sample in a study of OX40 agonist ivuxolimab in advanced cancers. Generated by immunoSEQ multiplex PCR, the TCRdb table keeps only in-frame clones and is missing some. This table holds 150,000 to 180,000 clones, 94% found once. Source: CD4+ or CD8+ T cells sorted from blood, taken in a trial of the OX40 agonist ivuxolimab. These receptors were collected from an adult with an advanced solid tumor such as melanoma, head and neck, liver or kidney cancer. Each CDR3 is given with its conserved first and last residue. Each record gives: V gene, clone size, J gene, D gene, CDR3 protein, CDR3 DNA. The D gene is left open where the match is weak. Clone size is stated in some rows and not others, as once, few, many or a class when expanded.

TRBV5-1,NA,TRBJ1-1,NA,CASSLQAVGLNTEAFF,TGCGCCAGCAGCTTGCAGGCAGTTGGCCTGAACACTGAAGCTTTCTTT
TRBV7-8,NA,TRBJ2-7,NA,CASSLDPGAGEQYF,TGTGCCAGCAGCTTAGACCCCGGAGCTGGCGAGCAGTACTTC
TRBV7-2,NA,TRBJ1-3,NA,CASSPSQGNTIYF,TGTGCCAGCAGCCCGAGCCAGGGAAACACCATATATTTT
TRBV28,NA,TRBJ2-7,NA,CASSSFSGSYEQYF,TGTGCCAGCAGTTCCTTTAGCGGCTCCTACGAGCAGTACTTC
TRBV10-3,NA,TRBJ2-6,NA,CAISEVPGTGANVLTF,TGTGCCATCAGTGAGGTGCCAGGGACGGGGGCCAACGTCCTGACTTTC
TRBV5-4,NA,TRBJ1-6,TRBD1,CASSLGPPPGTVHNSPLHF,TGTGCCAGCAGCTTGGGCCCCCCGCCCGGGACAGTCCATAATTCACCCCTCCACTTT
TRBV2,NA,TRBJ2-1,NA,CASREAVDNEQFF,TGTGCCAGCAGAGAGGCCGTAGACAATGAGCAGTTCTTC
TRBV11-2,NA,TRBJ1-1,NA,CASSFTREIEAFF,TGTGCCAGCAGCTTTACACGAGAGATTGAAGCTTTCTTT
TRBV6-6,NA,TRBJ2-2,NA,CASSYGSTSGELFF,TGTGCCAGCAGTTACGGGTCGACATCCGGGGAGCTGTTTTTT
TRBV4-2,NA,TRBJ2-3,NA,CASSQGVHTDTQYF,TGTGCCAGCAGCCAAGGGGTGCACACAGATACGCAGTATTTT
TRBV6-5,NA,TRBJ1-3,NA,CASSLAPGNTIYF,TGTGCCAGCAGTTTGGCCCCTGGAAACACCATATATTTT
TRBV6-1,NA,TRBJ2-2,NA,CASVHPSRSGELFF,TGTGCCAGCGTACACCCGAGTAGATCCGGGGAGCTGTTTTTT
TRBV9,NA,TRBJ2-5,TRBD2,CASSVGGREGGETQYF,TGTGCCAGCAGCGTAGGAGGGCGGGAGGGCGGCGAGACCCAGTACTTC
TRBV29-1,NA,TRBJ2-1,TRBD2,CSVKGKSGSSYNEQFF,TGCAGCGTTAAGGGAAAAAGCGGGAGTTCCTACAATGAGCAGTTCTTC
TRBV27,NA,TRBJ2-2,NA,CASSFGVAASGELFF,TGTGCCAGCAGTTTCGGGGTAGCGGCGTCCGGGGAGCTGTTTTTT
TRBV6-4,NA,TRBJ2-7,NA,CASIGQYFSYEQYF,TGTGCCAGCATTGGGCAGTATTTCTCCTACGAGCAGTACTTC
TRBV4-3,NA,TRBJ2-7,TRBD2,CASSLQTSGSYEQYF,TGCGCCAGCAGCCTCCAGACTAGCGGGAGCTACGAGCAGTACTTC
TRBV4-1,NA,TRBJ2-7,NA,CASSSRSGYEQYF,TGCGCCAGCAGCTCTAGGTCAGGCTACGAGCAGTACTTC
TRBV10-3,NA,TRBJ1-2,NA,CATADYKDYGYTF,TGTGCCACGGCAGATTATAAGGACTATGGCTACACCTTC
TRBV6-1,NA,TRBJ1-2,NA,CASSPAGTMNYGYTF,TGTGCCAGCAGTCCCGCAGGGACCATGAACTATGGCTACACCTTC
TRBV5-1,NA,TRBJ2-5,TRBD2,CASSSGAGAKETQYF,TGCGCCAGCAGCTCAGGAGCGGGGGCCAAAGAGACCCAGTACTTC
TRBV15,NA,TRBJ1-2,NA,CATSRDPLDLDWRYGYTF,TGTGCCACCAGCAGAGATCCCCTGGACCTGGACTGGCGTTATGGCTACACCTTC
TRBV11-1,NA,TRBJ1-1,NA,CASGTGTFF,TGTGCCAGCGGCACAGGGACTTTCTTT
TRBV4-3,NA,TRBJ1-4,NA,CASSPGRRYEKLFF,TGCGCCAGCAGCCCCGGCAGGAGATACGAAAAACTGTTTTTT
TRBV18,NA,TRBJ1-5,TRBD1,CASSPYDRVRNQPQHF,TGTGCCAGCTCACCCTATGACAGGGTACGCAATCAGCCCCAGCATTTT
TRBV21-1,once,TRBJ1-6,NA,CASSKAWPAGSPLHF,TGTGCCAGCAGCAAAGCTTGGCCTGCGGGTTCACCCCTCCACTTT
TRBV10-3,NA,TRBJ1-3,NA,CAIRGERLSGNTIYF,TGTGCCATCAGGGGGGAACGTCTCTCTGGAAACACCATATATTTT
TRBV15,few,TRBJ1-5,NA,CATSRAGTRNQPQHF,TGTGCCACCAGCAGAGCCGGGACACGCAATCAGCCCCAGCATTTT
TRBV19,NA,TRBJ2-5,TRBD2,CASSSGRPQETQYF,TGTGCCAGTAGTAGCGGGAGGCCCCAAGAGACCCAGTACTTC
TRBV10-3,NA,TRBJ1-2,TRBD1,CAISVRRDRGLDYGYTF,TGTGCCATCAGTGTGAGAAGGGACAGGGGGCTTGACTATGGCTACACCTTC
TRBV27,NA,TRBJ1-4,NA,CASRIYRASGVEKLFF,TGTGCCAGCAGAATATACAGGGCCTCCGGGGTTGAAAAACTGTTTTTT
TRBV28,NA,TRBJ1-2,NA,CASTPPSPRRYTF,TGTGCCAGCACCCCCCCCAGCCCTAGGCGCTACACCTTC
TRBV6-4,NA,TRBJ1-5,NA,CASSEGGNQPQHF,TGTGCCAGCAGTGAGGGCGGCAATCAGCCCCAGCATTTT
TRBV23-1,NA,TRBJ2-7,NA,CASSHRGDTGYEQYF,TGCGCCAGCAGTCACCGGGGGGACACGGGCTACGAGCAGTACTTC
TRBV7-2,NA,TRBJ2-3,NA,CASSLASRPPTDTQYF,TGTGCCAGCAGCTTAGCCTCTCGCCCCCCCACAGATACGCAGTATTTT
TRBV18,NA,TRBJ2-5,NA,CASSSRFLPGPHQETQYF,TGTGCCAGCTCATCCCGCTTTCTCCCGGGACCCCACCAGGAGACCCAGTACTTC
TRBV27,NA,TRBJ1-5,TRBD1,CASSLGDRLNQPQHF,TGTGCCAGCAGTCTAGGGGACAGGCTCAATCAGCCCCAGCATTTT
TRBV10-3,NA,TRBJ1-6,TRBD1,CAISEGTAYNSPLHF,TGTGCCATCAGTGAGGGGACAGCCTATAATTCACCCCTCCACTTT
TRBV2,NA,TRBJ1-4,TRBD1,CASSIQGMGEKLFF,TGTGCCAGCAGCATACAGGGGATGGGTGAAAAACTGTTTTTT
TRBV2,NA,TRBJ1-5,NA,CASSIRADDLGGNQPQHF,TGTGCCAGCAGTATCCGGGCCGATGATCTCGGGGGGAATCAGCCCCAGCATTTT
TRBV5-5,NA,TRBJ1-5,NA,CASSPGQINLPNQPQHF,TGTGCCAGCAGCCCAGGACAGATTAATCTTCCCAATCAGCCCCAGCATTTT
TRBV27,NA,TRBJ1-4,NA,CASSLGLGEKLFF,TGTGCCAGCAGTTTGGGATTGGGTGAAAAACTGTTTTTT
TRBV30,NA,TRBJ1-2,NA,CACSQAPMNYGYTF,TGTGCCTGTTCACAGGCGCCGATGAACTATGGCTACACCTTC
TRBV9,NA,TRBJ1-5,NA,CASSVGPDQPQHF,TGTGCCAGCAGCGTAGGCCCCGATCAGCCCCAGCATTTT
TRBV27,NA,TRBJ2-1,TRBD1,CASSRQGFNEQFF,TGTGCCAGCAGTAGACAGGGGTTCAATGAGCAGTTCTTC
TRBV4-3,NA,TRBJ2-7,NA,CASSQARGSYEQYF,TGCGCCAGCAGCCAAGCGCGGGGTTCCTACGAGCAGTACTTC
TRBV10-1,NA,TRBJ1-3,NA,CASSGGSSGNTIYF,TGCGCCAGCAGTGGAGGTTCTTCTGGAAACACCATATATTTT
TRBV4-1,NA,TRBJ2-7,NA,CASSPRSTTYPNEQYF,TGCGCCAGCAGCCCACGATCAACCACGTACCCAAACGAGCAGTACTTC
TRBV5-1,NA,TRBJ1-5,TRBD1,CASSLGDSGNQPQHF,TGCGCCAGCAGCTTGGGGGACAGCGGCAATCAGCCCCAGCATTTT
TRBV11-1,NA,TRBJ2-7,NA,CASSPPGQGFYEQYF,TGTGCCAGCAGCCCCCCAGGGCAGGGTTTCTACGAGCAGTACTTC
TRBV7-8,NA,TRBJ1-5,NA,CASSLSRLNQPQHF,TGTGCCAGCAGCTTATCCAGGTTAAATCAGCCCCAGCATTTT
TRBV7-9,NA,TRBJ2-1,NA,CASSLWELGQFF,TGTGCCAGCAGCTTATGGGAACTAGGGCAGTTCTTC
TRBV30,NA,TRBJ2-7,NA,CAWSVSGTEQYF,TGTGCCTGGAGTGTATCAGGGACCGAGCAGTACTTC
TRBV7-2,NA,TRBJ2-5,NA,CASSLDVSRTQYF,TGTGCCAGCAGCTTAGATGTGTCGAGGACCCAGTACTTC
TRBV2,NA,TRBJ1-2,NA,CASSGTVPNYGYTF,TGTGCCAGCAGTGGGACAGTCCCTAACTATGGCTACACCTTC
TRBV6-1,NA,TRBJ1-5,TRBD1,CASSSISGGDQPQHF,TGTGCCAGCAGTTCGATTTCAGGGGGGGATCAGCCCCAGCATTTT
TRBV28,NA,TRBJ2-7,NA,CASSLGGAAYEQYF,TGTGCCAGCAGTTTAGGTGGAGCCGCCTACGAGCAGTACTTC
TRBV2,few,TRBJ2-2,TRBD2,CASSEGLLGELFF,TGTGCCAGCAGTGAGGGACTACTCGGGGAGCTGTTTTTT
TRBV10-3,NA,TRBJ2-7,NA,CAISESAAHSYEQYF,TGTGCCATCAGTGAGTCGGCGGCCCACTCCTACGAGCAGTACTTC
TRBV4-3,NA,TRBJ2-1,TRBD2,CASSQVGLAGAEQFF,TGCGCCAGCAGCCAAGTTGGACTAGCGGGGGCTGAGCAGTTCTTC